This T cell receptor beta chain was identified during a study of control samples from healthy donors and cancer patients. Trimming took 9 bases from V and 4 from J, leaving 11 bases between them. This CDR3 region has 12 residues. Germline assignment: CDR1 LNHDA and CDR2 SQIVND (reference sequence). Libraries were prepared by immunoSEQ multiplex PCR; TCRdb keeps only in-frame clonotypes and omits some of them. The sample records 150,000 or so clones, roughly 90% being singletons. The rearrangement uses TRBV19 and TRBJ2-3; unclear D gene. The sequence derives from a woman aged 25 to 39 in good health. The material sequenced was blood. The CDR3 sequence: CASAWAADTQYF. The CDR3 DNA sequence: TGTGCCAGCGCCTGGGCGGCAGATACGCAGTATTTT.